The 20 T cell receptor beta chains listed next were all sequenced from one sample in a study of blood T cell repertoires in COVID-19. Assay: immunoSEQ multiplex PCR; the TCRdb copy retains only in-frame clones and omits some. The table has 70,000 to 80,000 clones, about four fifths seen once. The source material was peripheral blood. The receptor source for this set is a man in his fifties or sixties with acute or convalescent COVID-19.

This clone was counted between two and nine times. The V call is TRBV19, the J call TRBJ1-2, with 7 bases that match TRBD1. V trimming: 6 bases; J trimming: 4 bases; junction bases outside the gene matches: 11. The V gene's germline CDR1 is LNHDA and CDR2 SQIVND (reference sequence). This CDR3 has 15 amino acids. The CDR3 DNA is TGTGCCAGTAGCGGAGACGGGACAGCGCTCTATGGCTACACCTTC. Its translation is CASSGDGTALYGYTF.

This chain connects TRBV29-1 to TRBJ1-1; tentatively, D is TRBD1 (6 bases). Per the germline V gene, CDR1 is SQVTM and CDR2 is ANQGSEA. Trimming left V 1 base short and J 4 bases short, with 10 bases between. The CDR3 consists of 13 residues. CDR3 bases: TGCAGCGTTGAAGGTAAAGGGGGCACTGAAGCTTTCTTT. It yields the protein CSVEGKGGTEAFF.

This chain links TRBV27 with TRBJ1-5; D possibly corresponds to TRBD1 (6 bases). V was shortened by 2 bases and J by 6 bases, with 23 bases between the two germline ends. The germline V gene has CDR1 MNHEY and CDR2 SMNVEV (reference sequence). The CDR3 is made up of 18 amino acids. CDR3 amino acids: CASSLLTPGQKKGQPQHF. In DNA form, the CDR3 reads TGTGCCAGCAGTTTACTCACCCCGGGACAAAAAAAAGGTCAGCCCCAGCATTTT.

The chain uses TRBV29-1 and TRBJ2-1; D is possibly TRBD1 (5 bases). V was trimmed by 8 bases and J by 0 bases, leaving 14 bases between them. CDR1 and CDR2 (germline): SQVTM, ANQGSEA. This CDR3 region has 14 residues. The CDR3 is CSFRTPSSYNEQFF. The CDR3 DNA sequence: TGCAGCTTCCGGACACCAAGCTCCTACAATGAGCAGTTCTTC.

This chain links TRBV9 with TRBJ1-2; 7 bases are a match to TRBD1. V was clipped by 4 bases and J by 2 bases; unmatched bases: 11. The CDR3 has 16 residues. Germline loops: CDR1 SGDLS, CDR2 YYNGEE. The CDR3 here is CASSSKGQLLNYGYTF. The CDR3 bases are TGTGCCAGCAGCTCAAAGGGACAGCTATTAAACTATGGCTACACCTTC.

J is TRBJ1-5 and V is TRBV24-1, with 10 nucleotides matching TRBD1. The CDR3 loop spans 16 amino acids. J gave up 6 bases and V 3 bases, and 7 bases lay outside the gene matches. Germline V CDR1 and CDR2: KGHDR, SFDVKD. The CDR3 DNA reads TGTGCCACCAGTGATACGTCGACAGGGGGCCGTCAGCCCCAGCATTTT. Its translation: CATSDTSTGGRQPQHF.

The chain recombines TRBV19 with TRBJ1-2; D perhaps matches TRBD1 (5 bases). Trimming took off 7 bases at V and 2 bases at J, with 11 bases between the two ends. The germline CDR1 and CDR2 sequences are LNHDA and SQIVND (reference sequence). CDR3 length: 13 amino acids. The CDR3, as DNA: TGTGCCAGTAACGGGGGGATGAACTATGGCTACACCTTC. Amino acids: CASNGGMNYGYTF.

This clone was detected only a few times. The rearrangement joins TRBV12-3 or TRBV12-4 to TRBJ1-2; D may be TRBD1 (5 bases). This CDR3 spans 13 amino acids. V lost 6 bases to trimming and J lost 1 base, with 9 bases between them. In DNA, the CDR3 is TGTGCCAGCAGGCCGGGGGGTAACTATGGCTACACCTTC. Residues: CASRPGGNYGYTF.

For the CDR3, the DNA is TGTGCCAGCAGCTTGCGGGGGGAAGTCCCCGGGGAGCTGTTTTTT. Translation gives CASSLRGEVPGELFF. The chain is built from TRBV5-4 and TRBJ2-2; 7 nucleotides agree with TRBD2. The germline V gene encodes CDR1 SGHNT and CDR2 YYREEE (reference sequence). Trimming took 1 base from V and 6 from J; bases not matched to a gene: 6. The CDR3 sequence is 15 residues long.

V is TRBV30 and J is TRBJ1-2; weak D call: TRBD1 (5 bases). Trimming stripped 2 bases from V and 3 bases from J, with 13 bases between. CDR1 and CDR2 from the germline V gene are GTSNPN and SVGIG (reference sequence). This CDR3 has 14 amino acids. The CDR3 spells CAWSKDKADYGYTF. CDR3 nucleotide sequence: TGTGCCTGGAGTAAGGACAAGGCGGACTATGGCTACACCTTC.

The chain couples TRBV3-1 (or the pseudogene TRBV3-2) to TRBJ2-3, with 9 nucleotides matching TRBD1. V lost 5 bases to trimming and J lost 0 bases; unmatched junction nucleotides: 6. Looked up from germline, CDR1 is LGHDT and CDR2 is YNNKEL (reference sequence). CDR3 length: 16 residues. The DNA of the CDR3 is TGTGCCAGCAGCAAGGACAGGGGCTATAGCACAGATACGCAGTATTTT. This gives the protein CASSKDRGYSTDTQYF.

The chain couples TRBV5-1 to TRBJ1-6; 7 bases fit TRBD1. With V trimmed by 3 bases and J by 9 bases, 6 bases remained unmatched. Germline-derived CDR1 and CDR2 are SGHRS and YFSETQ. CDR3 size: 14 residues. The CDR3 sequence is CASSSGDSFSPLHF. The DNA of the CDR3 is TGCGCCAGCAGCTCTGGGGACAGTTTTTCACCCCTCCACTTT.

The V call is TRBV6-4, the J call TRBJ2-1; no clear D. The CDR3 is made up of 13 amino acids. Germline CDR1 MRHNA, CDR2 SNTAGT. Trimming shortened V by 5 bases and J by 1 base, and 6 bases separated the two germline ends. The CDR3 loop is CASSSGSYNEQFF. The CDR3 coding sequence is TGTGCCAGCAGTTCCGGTTCCTACAATGAGCAGTTCTTC.

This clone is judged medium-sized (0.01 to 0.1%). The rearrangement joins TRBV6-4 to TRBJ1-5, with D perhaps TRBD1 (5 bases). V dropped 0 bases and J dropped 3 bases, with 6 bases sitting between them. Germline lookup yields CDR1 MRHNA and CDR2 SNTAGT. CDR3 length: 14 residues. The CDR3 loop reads CASSDSGDNQPQHF. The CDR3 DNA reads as TGTGCCAGCAGTGACTCAGGGGACAATCAGCCCCAGCATTTT.

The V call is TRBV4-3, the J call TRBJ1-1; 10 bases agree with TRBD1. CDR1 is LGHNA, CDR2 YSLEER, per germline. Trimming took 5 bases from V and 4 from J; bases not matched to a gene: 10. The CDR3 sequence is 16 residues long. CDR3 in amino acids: CASSDRDRGPRTEAFF. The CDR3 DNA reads TGCGCCAGCAGCGACCGGGACAGGGGCCCCCGCACTGAAGCTTTCTTT.

The CDR3 region is CASSTGGQGATGELFF. DNA of the CDR3: TGCGCCAGCAGCACGGGGGGACAGGGGGCAACCGGGGAGCTGTTTTTT. This chain connects TRBV5-1 to TRBJ2-2; 12 bases are a match to TRBD1. CDR1 is SGHRS, CDR2 YFSETQ, per germline. V gave up 4 bases and J gave up 5 bases; unmatched junction bases: 6. The CDR3 runs 16 residues. Together with reference TRBV5-1 and TRBJ2-2, the CDR3 gives the full variable domain: KAGVTQTPRYLIKTRGQQVTLSCSPISGHRSVSWYQQTPGQGLQFLFEYFSETQRNKGNFPGRFSGRQFSNSRSEMNVSTLELGDSALYLCASSTGGQGATGELFFGEGSRLTVL.

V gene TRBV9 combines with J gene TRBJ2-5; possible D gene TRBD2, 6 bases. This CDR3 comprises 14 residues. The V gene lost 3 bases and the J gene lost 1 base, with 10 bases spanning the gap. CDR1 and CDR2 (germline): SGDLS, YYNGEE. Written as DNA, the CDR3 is TGTGCCAGCAGCGCCGGGACTCTCCAAGAGACCCAGTACTTC. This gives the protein CASSAGTLQETQYF.

CDR3 DNA sequence: TGTGCCAGCAGTCGCGGGATCTACACTGAAGCTTTCTTT. Translation gives CASSRGIYTEAFF. The chain carries TRBV6-5 and TRBJ1-1; no firm D call. The CDR3 consists of 13 residues. The V and J ends lost 5 bases and 3 bases respectively, with 10 bases between them. Looked up from germline, CDR1 is MNHEY and CDR2 is SVGAGI.

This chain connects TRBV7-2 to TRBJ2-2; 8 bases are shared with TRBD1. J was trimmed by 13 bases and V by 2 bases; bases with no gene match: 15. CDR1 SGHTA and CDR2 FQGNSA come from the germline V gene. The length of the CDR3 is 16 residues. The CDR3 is CASSLRAGGVRWPLFF. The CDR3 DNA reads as TGTGCCAGCAGCTTAAGGGCAGGGGGCGTAAGGTGGCCGCTGTTTTTT.

CDR3 in amino acids: CASSLAGNVKTQYF. The CDR3 DNA is TGCGCCAGCAGCTTGGCAGGGAATGTAAAGACCCAGTACTTC. V and J are TRBV5-1 and TRBJ2-5; a possible D gene is TRBD1 (5 bases). Per the germline V gene, CDR1 is SGHRS and CDR2 is YFSETQ. V was pared by 0 bases and J by 6 bases, with 12 bases between. This CDR3 is built from 14 residues.